One sample yielded the 32 T cell receptor beta chains listed below, sequenced in a study of blood T cell repertoires in COVID-19. The data were produced by immunoSEQ multiplex PCR, yet TCRdb's version contains in-frame clones alone and is incomplete. This sample has around 220,000 clones; around 90% occur once, and the top ten carry approximately 2%. The sequenced sample was PBMCs or T cells enriched from blood (not recorded which). The receptors were sampled from a young woman who had recovered from COVID-19.

Details on this clone: The junction differs from germline at one of its ends, possibly a read error. CDR3 coding DNA: TGTGCCAGCAGCTTAGGGTTCGGGGTCGCGGGGGCGAACTTC. Amino acids: CASSLGFGVAGANF. The chain has TRBV7-9 and TRBJ2-5; weak D call: TRBD2 (7 bases). The CDR3 spans 14 residues. From germline, CDR1 is SEHNR and CDR2 FQNEAQ (reference sequence).

The gene calls are TRBV7-2 and TRBJ1-1, with D tentatively TRBD1 (6 bases). This CDR3 spans 17 amino acids. With 5 bases removed from V and 0 bases from J, the gap between germline ends came to 19 bases. Germline assignment: CDR1 SGHTA and CDR2 FQGNSA. CDR3 bases: TGTGCCAGCAGCCCAGGGGTGGGAGCGGGAATGAACACTGAAGCTTTCTTT. Its protein is CASSPGVGAGMNTEAFF.

The V gene is TRBV5-1, the J gene TRBJ1-4; TRBD1 aligns across 9 bases. The germline gives CDR1 SGHRS, CDR2 YFSETQ. Losses at the gene ends were 4 bases for V and 4 bases for J; bases not matched to a gene: 8. The CDR3 is made up of 16 amino acids. In DNA form, the CDR3 reads TGCGCCAGCAGCCCAGGGACAGGGTTGGGTAATGAAAAACTGTTTTTT. Its translation is CASSPGTGLGNEKLFF. Full variable domain (missing parts from reference TRBV5-1 and TRBJ1-4): KAGVTQTPRYLIKTRGQQVTLSCSPISGHRSVSWYQQTPGQGLQFLFEYFSETQRNKGNFPGRFSGRQFSNSRSEMNVSTLELGDSALYLCASSPGTGLGNEKLFFGSGTQLSVL.

This chain connects TRBV11-2 to TRBJ1-1, with a weak D call TRBD1 (6 bases). Germline assignment: CDR1 SGHAT and CDR2 FQNNGV. CDR3 size: 14 residues. Trimming took off 9 bases at V and 3 bases at J, with 17 bases between the two ends. CDR3 bases: TGTGCCAGTCGAACAGGGTTGGACGACACTGAAGCTTTCTTT. Translated: CASRTGLDDTEAFF. Full variable domain (remainder filled in from reference TRBV11-2 and TRBJ1-1): EAGVAQSPRYKIIEKRQSVAFWCNPISGHATLYWYQQILGQGPKLLIQFQNNGVVDDSQLPKDRFSAERLKGVDSTLKIQPAKLEDSAVYLCASRTGLDDTEAFFGQGTRLTVV.

The chain uses TRBV19 and TRBJ1-5; 7 nucleotides agree with TRBD1. Germline CDR1 is LNHDA and CDR2 is SQIVND (reference sequence). Unmatched junction bases numbered 8, after V lost 8 bases and J lost 7 bases. There are 13 residues in the CDR3. The DNA for the CDR3 is TGTGCCAGTGCCCCAGGGGGAGAACAGCCCCAGCATTTT. Its translation is CASAPGGEQPQHF.

This clone was recorded only once. The chain employs TRBV15 and TRBJ2-7; 9 bases map to TRBD1. Trimming at V came to 1 base and at J to 2 bases, leaving 12 bases not matched to a gene. CDR3 length equals 18 residues. CDR1 LNHNV and CDR2 YYDKDF come from the germline V gene (reference sequence). CDR3 DNA: TGTGCCACCAGCAGAGGTGTACAGGGGACAGGGCATACCTACGAGCAGTACTTC. Its translation is CATSRGVQGTGHTYEQYF.

The chain recombines TRBV3-1 (or the pseudogene TRBV3-2) with TRBJ2-1, with 15 bases fitting TRBD2. The J segment lost 10 bases and the V segment lost 9 bases, leaving 7 bases of the junction unmatched. This CDR3 is 14 amino acids long. CDR1 is LGHDT and CDR2 is YNNKEL in the germline V gene (reference sequence). CDR3 region: CASRGTSGRREQFF. The CDR3 bases are TGTGCCAGTCGGGGGACTAGCGGGAGGAGAGAGCAGTTCTTC.

There are many counts of this clone. The J gene is TRBJ2-3, the V gene TRBV4-2, with 10 bases identical to TRBD2. Germline-derived CDR1 and CDR2 are LGHNA and YNFKEQ. J was trimmed by 3 bases and V by 1 base; bases with no gene match: 4. This CDR3 region has 16 residues. The CDR3 here is CASSQVAGGGTDTQYF. CDR3 in DNA: TGTGCCAGCAGCCAAGTAGCGGGGGGAGGAACAGATACGCAGTATTTT.

This clone appeared a single time. The J gene is TRBJ1-1, the V gene TRBV13; TRBD1 agrees at 7 bases. V lost 6 bases, J lost 5 bases, and 9 bases stayed unmatched. The V gene's germline CDR1 is PRHDT and CDR2 FYEKMQ (reference sequence). This CDR3 comprises 14 residues. Here the CDR3 DNA reads TGTGCCAGCAGAGACGGACAGGTGCGGACTGAAGCTTTCTTT. It encodes CASRDGQVRTEAFF.

The chain uses TRBV27 and TRBJ2-1; D is unclear. V lost 6 bases and J 0 bases, leaving 12 bases between the germline ends. The length of the CDR3 is 15 residues. Germline V gives CDR1 MNHEY, CDR2 SMNVEV (reference sequence). In DNA, the CDR3 is TGTGCCAGCAGCTTGAGCCCTAACTCCTACAATGAGCAGTTCTTC. The encoded protein is CASSLSPNSYNEQFF.

V is TRBV28 and J is TRBJ2-2, with 10 bases lining up with TRBD1. The CDR3 sequence is 16 residues long. Germline V gene sequence: CDR1 MDHEN, CDR2 SYDVKM. Losses at the gene ends were 4 bases for V and 4 bases for J; bases not matched to a gene: 6. For the CDR3, the DNA is TGTGCCAGCAGTTCCCCCGGACAGGGGGGCACCGGGGAGCTGTTTTTT. Translating gives CASSSPGQGGTGELFF.

This clone appeared a single time. The genes are TRBV6-5 and TRBJ2-7, with D possibly matching TRBD2 (6 bases). Looked up from germline, CDR1 is MNHEY and CDR2 is SVGAGI. The CDR3 has 14 residues. V lost 4 bases and J 3 bases, leaving 13 bases between the germline ends. This CDR3 is CASSSGLASYEQYF. CDR3 bases: TGTGCCAGCAGTTCGGGGCTAGCGAGCTACGAGCAGTACTTC.

The V and J genes are TRBV5-1 and TRBJ2-3; D uncertain. CDR3 length: 12 residues. Germline CDR1 and CDR2: SGHRS and YFSETQ. V lost 4 bases to trimming and J lost 0 bases, with 3 bases between them. CDR3 DNA: TGCGCCAGCAGCCTGAGCACAGATACGCAGTATTTT. Amino acid sequence: CASSLSTDTQYF.

V is TRBV7-2 and J is TRBJ1-4; 8 positions match TRBD1. CDR1 and CDR2 (germline): SGHTA, FQGNSA. This CDR3 contains 18 residues. V dropped 5 bases and J dropped 2; count of bases not matched to a gene: 13. This chain's CDR3 is CASSKDYLTGGTNEKLFF. Written as DNA, the CDR3 is TGTGCCAGCAGCAAAGATTACCTAACAGGGGGGACTAATGAAAAACTGTTTTTT.

The V call is TRBV5-8, the J call TRBJ1-2, with 8 bases identical to TRBD1. CDR1 is SGHTS and CDR2 is YDEGEE in the germline V gene. Trimming took 6 bases from V and 3 from J; bases not matched to a gene: 22. The CDR3 consists of 19 residues. CDR3 nucleotides: TGTGCCAGCACCAACGAGAGGCGAGACAGGGGCTTAAGCGACTATGGCTACACCTTC. Encoded protein: CASTNERRDRGLSDYGYTF.

On this clone: It is unclear where the CDR3 begins or ends on the DNA, so no DNA is shown, and the CDR3 is as TCRdb lists it. The chain recombines TRBV11-2 with TRBJ1-6; no DNA check was done on the table's D call, TRBD1. Germline loops: CDR1 SGHAT, CDR2 FQNNGV. Both ends counted, the CDR3 spans 14 residues. The CDR3 region is CASSVGTGASPAHF.

This chain connects TRBV12-3 or TRBV12-4 to TRBJ2-7; possible D gene TRBD1, 6 bases. Trimming left V 1 base short and J 4 bases short, with 8 bases between. The length of the CDR3 is 13 residues. The CDR3 protein is CASSLVRGYEQYF. In nucleotides, the CDR3 is TGTGCCAGCAGTTTAGTCAGGGGTTACGAGCAGTACTTC.

This sequence joins TRBV7-9 and TRBJ2-1; 7 nucleotides agree with TRBD1. The CDR3 is 15 residues long. V shed 7 bases and J 0 bases; nucleotides not matched to a gene: 6. Germline CDR1 is SEHNR and CDR2 is FQNEAQ (reference sequence). Here the CDR3 DNA reads TGTGCCAGCAACCTGGACAGGAGCTCCTACAATGAGCAGTTCTTC. Amino acid sequence: CASNLDRSSYNEQFF.

CDR3 protein: CASSFRGRRGYGYTF. CDR3 nucleotides: TGTGCCAGCAGCTTCAGGGGGCGGCGGGGCTATGGCTACACCTTC. The chain couples TRBV7-8 to TRBJ1-2; 8 positions agree with TRBD1. In germline, CDR1 is SGHVS, CDR2 FQNEAQ. The CDR3 is 15 residues long. V gave up 3 bases and J gave up 4 bases; unmatched junction bases: 7.

The J gene is TRBJ2-3, the V gene TRBV29-1; D perhaps matches TRBD1 (6 bases). From germline, CDR1 is SQVTM and CDR2 ANQGSEA. The CDR3 extends over 13 amino acids. The V end was cut by 4 bases, the J end by 4 bases, with 12 bases between. The CDR3 region is CSVVVGASDTQYF. The CDR3, as DNA: TGCAGCGTTGTAGTGGGGGCCTCAGATACGCAGTATTTT.

The chain is built from TRBV4-1 and TRBJ2-3; D not certain. Trimming took 2 bases from V and 4 from J, leaving 13 bases between them. The germline CDR1 and CDR2 sequences are MGHRA and YSYEKL. CDR3 size: 15 residues. CDR3 in DNA: TGCGCCAGCAGCCAAAGTGGTTCTCAGTCAGATACGCAGTATTTT. As protein: CASSQSGSQSDTQYF.

This clone was picked up a small number of times. V usage is TRBV9 and J usage is TRBJ2-2; D ambiguous. CDR1 SGDLS and CDR2 YYNGEE come from the germline V gene. V lost 0 bases, J lost 5 bases, and 2 bases lay in between. The CDR3 is 12 residues long. The CDR3 DNA follows: TGTGCCAGCAGCGTAGCTACCGGGGAGCTGTTTTTT. It translates to CASSVATGELFF.

The chain links TRBV27 to TRBJ2-3, with a weak D call TRBD2 (6 bases). CDR3 length equals 20 residues. The germline V gene encodes CDR1 MNHEY and CDR2 SMNVEV (reference sequence). V lost 10 bases to trimming and J lost 4 bases, with 36 bases between them. CDR3 bases: TGTGCCACCGATCGTTACGTGAACGGCGATGCGGAGTTAGCGGCAGATACGCAGTATTTT. It specifies CATDRYVNGDAELAADTQYF.

V is TRBV6-2 or TRBV6-3 and J is TRBJ2-1, with D maybe TRBD2 (6 bases). V lost 5 bases and J 8 bases, leaving 10 bases between the germline ends. The CDR3 sequence is 12 residues long. In germline, CDR1 is MNHEY, CDR2 SVGEGT. CDR3 residues: CASSLTRYEQFF. The CDR3 region has the DNA TGTGCCAGCAGTCTGACTAGATATGAGCAGTTCTTC.

The chain carries TRBV28 and TRBJ1-1; 7 positions agree with TRBD1. V gave up 7 bases and J gave up 8 bases; unmatched junction bases: 22. CDR3 length: 17 residues. Per germline, CDR1 MDHEN and CDR2 SYDVKM. CDR3 coding DNA: TGTGCCAGCACCAACCCCCCCCTGACAGGGATCCTAATCGAAGCTTTCTTT. As protein: CASTNPPLTGILIEAFF.

This clone was seen once. This chain uses TRBV18 with TRBJ1-2; a weak D match, TRBD1 (5 bases). Per the germline V gene, CDR1 is KGHSH and CDR2 is LQKENI. The V end lost 5 bases, the J end lost 7 bases, and 29 bases lay between the germline ends. The CDR3 is 18 residues long. The chain's CDR3 is CASSKYSVGARKGTGYTF. The CDR3 DNA sequence: TGTGCCAGCTCAAAGTATTCCGTAGGGGCAAGGAAAGGAACTGGCTACACCTTC.

This sequence joins TRBV29-1 and TRBJ2-7, with 12 bases that match TRBD2. Germline V gene sequence: CDR1 SQVTM, CDR2 ANQGSEA. Trimming took 1 base from V and 3 from J; bases not matched to a gene: 1. This CDR3 is built from 14 residues. Written as DNA, the CDR3 is TGCAGCGTTGAAGGACTAGCGGGAGTCTACGAGCAGTACTTC. Its translation is CSVEGLAGVYEQYF.

V usage is TRBV27 and J usage is TRBJ1-2, with a tentative D call TRBD1 (5 bases). Germline V gene lookup returns CDR1 MNHEY and CDR2 SMNVEV (reference sequence). With 2 bases removed from V and 4 bases from J, the gap between germline ends came to 11 bases. The CDR3 has 14 amino acids. CDR3 bases: TGTGCCAGCAGTTTAAGGGGAGGTATCTATGGCTACACCTTC. It specifies CASSLRGGIYGYTF.

As to this clone: Additional DNA sequences in this sample encode the identical CDR3. The chain uses TRBV3-1 (or the pseudogene TRBV3-2) and TRBJ1-1, with D perhaps matching TRBD1 (6 bases). Germline loops: CDR1 LGHDT, CDR2 YNNKEL (reference sequence). Trimming stripped 4 bases from V and 0 bases from J, with 9 bases between. CDR3 size: 14 residues. Written as DNA, the CDR3 is TGTGCCAGCAGCCGGACAGCCATGAACACTGAAGCTTTCTTT. It is translated as CASSRTAMNTEAFF.

Worth noting for this clone: At one boundary the junction diverges from the germline segment, which might be a read error. The genes are TRBV7-9 and TRBJ2-3, with D possibly matching TRBD2 (8 bases). Looked up from germline, CDR1 is SEHNR and CDR2 is FQNEAQ (reference sequence). CDR3 length: 16 residues. CDR3 nucleotide sequence: TGTGCCAGCAGCACGAAGACAGGGCTCGGTGGCGGGGGGAAGGATTTT. This encodes CASSTKTGLGGGGKDF.

The chain links TRBV4-2 to TRBJ2-7, with TRBD2 matching over 9 bases. J was trimmed by 4 bases and V by 4 bases; bases with no gene match: 11. Germline V gene data show CDR1 as LGHNA and CDR2 as YNFKEQ. CDR3 length: 16 amino acids. The CDR3 bases are TGTGCCAGCAGCCTAGATTTGCGGGAGGGCCGGTACGAGCAGTACTTC. This translates into CASSLDLREGRYEQYF.

The V gene is TRBV27, the J gene TRBJ1-1; D is unresolved. Germline values: CDR1 MNHEY, CDR2 SMNVEV (reference sequence). V shed 6 bases and J shed 5 bases, with 16 bases lying between them. This CDR3 comprises 14 residues. The CDR3 spells CASRGRAVSTEAFF. In DNA form, the CDR3 reads TGTGCCAGCAGGGGGAGGGCGGTGTCTACTGAAGCTTTCTTT.